This TCR beta chain was documented in a study of T cells in Graves' hyperthyroidism and ophthalmopathy (dated by TCRdb to between 2017 and 2020). Some background on the complete study: Peripheral blood samples were taken at the time of initial diagnosis, prior to any treatment. For training and testing, the 100 or so patients in the discovery cohort were randomly divided in a 7:3 ratio. After blood sampling, hyperthyroidism patients were treated with methimazole at a starting dose of 30 mg daily, and ophthalmopathy patients were treated with high-dose intravenous methylprednisolone. The paper reports TCR Vbeta CDR3 sequencing of more than 120 peripheral blood samples: 40 or so ophthalmopathy, roughly 80 hyperthyroidism and around 17 progressor patients. Whether ophthalmopathy could be predicted prospectively was tested in an independent validation cohort made up of under 20 hyperthyroidism patients plus 17 patients who later progressed to ophthalmopathy. The study also compared thyroid tissue and blood T-cell repertoires from a handful of Graves' hyperthyroidism patients. To identify distinguishing TCR V-J signatures, a discovery cohort of 90 to 100 patients was used, comprising under 45 with Graves' ophthalmopathy and around 57 with stable Graves' hyperthyroidism.

Trimming removed 4 bases from V and 6 bases from J, leaving 18 bases between the germline ends. The germline V gene specifies SGHRS as CDR1 and YFSETQ as CDR2. Measured from the cysteine to the phenylalanine, the CDR3 is 15 residues long. Only the CDR3 DNA stays, 45 bases, in frame from base 1. A patient counted as having stable Graves' hyperthyroidism if no progression to ophthalmopathy occurred over 18 months of follow-up. The hyperthyroidism patients were between 18 and 65 years old and newly diagnosed, with a disease duration of less than 2 months. Exclusion was applied to patients with uncontrolled infections, other autoimmune diseases, pregnancy or lactation. Clinical symptoms, serum thyroxine and TRAb, thyroid ultrasound, and orbital computed tomography formed the basis for the diagnoses. PBMCs were isolated from 10 ml of fresh peripheral blood by Ficoll-Paque density gradient centrifugation. Total RNA was extracted with Trizol reagent, and quality was checked on an Agilent 2100 Bioanalyzer.

Amplification of TCR beta CDR3 regions was carried out from RNA transcripts. The TCR CDR3 was subjected to a first round of RT-PCR using the HTBI primer set and the Qiagen OneStep RT-PCR kit. A second multiplex PCR round built the libraries, followed by size selection and purification. Paired-end sequencing of the libraries was performed with 100 bp reads on an Illumina HiSeq2000. Regarding the original processing steps: SOAPnuke was used to process the raw data, removing reads that contained adapters or uncalled bases, had a mean Phred below 15, or lacked an exact match to the constant primer or identifier. COPE v1.2.5 was used to merge the high-quality paired reads, and each unique nucleotide sequence was defined as a clonotype. MiTCR v1.1 was used to align clonotypes to the IMGT TRBV, TRBD and TRBJ reference segments. The analysis was restricted to V-J combinations with a frequency above 0.0001, which together covered around 99% of the repertoires. A TCS score was defined as the ratio of F50 (clonal expansion) to E x V (chaos), with BLOSUM62-based TCRdist applied between CDR3 peptides within each V-J. Welch's t-statistics and random forest reduced roughly 540 V-J features to 10 to 15, which were used in a naive Bayes classifier (R e1071). TCRdb trimmed the raw reads at Q25, called clones with MiXCR and kept productive beta chains. Identical CDR3 proteins give one entry, which carries the most common genes and DNA. TCRdb, rather than the study authors, made the V and J calls. In this sample the table shows around 420,000 distinct CDR3 sequences, approximately 15% of which occur a single time. In total, the top ten clones hold about 4.9% of the sample.

Broader findings and caveats from the paper: In validation, the model predicted progression to ophthalmopathy a median of roughly 6.1 months before onset, with around 70% sensitivity and about 72% specificity. In cross-validation, a model built on a 13 V-J signature told ophthalmopathy apart from stable hyperthyroidism with roughly 87% sensitivity and approximately 81% specificity, and in testing the same model reached 80%/75%. No statistical method was used to fix the sample size in advance, and group allocation was not hidden from the investigators. Blood samples also contained most of the expanded thyroid clonotypes (frequency above 0.001), which suggests that blood repertoires may reflect thyroid immune responses.

This clonotype was seen repeatedly, ten times or more. This receptor's antigen is unknown. The record has no base qualities; no much larger clone is one base away. The clonotype was recovered from a woman aged 18-35 years with Graves' hyperthyroidism. This receptor chain uses TRBV5-1 and TRBJ2-3, and the D gene may be TRBD2, 6 bases matching. Sample: blood. The CDR3 has the sequence CASSTDVAGGDTQYF. The DNA is as follows: TGCGCCAGCAGCACGGATGTGGCAGGAGGGGATACGCAGTATTTT. The variable domain in full, with residues beyond the CDR3 obtained from the reference TRBV5-1 and TRBJ2-3 genes, is KAGVTQTPRYLIKTRGQQVTLSCSPISGHRSVSWYQQTPGQGLQFLFEYFSETQRNKGNFPGRFSGRQFSNSRSEMNVSTLELGDSALYLCASSTDVAGGDTQYFGPGTRLTVL.